The subject of this entry is one TCR beta chain. Its antigen is unknown. TCRdb reanalysed the RT-PCR reads using MiXCR and keeps one entry per CDR3 protein. This sample yields roughly 700,000 distinct CDR3 sequences, of which about 15% are seen a single time; 5.5% to 7% belongs to the top ten. The data derive from a study of response to subunit inactivated influenza vaccine. Whole-study results and caveats: It was the authors' suggestion that each seasonal influenza vaccination recruits few new T cells.

V shed 5 bases and J shed 0 bases, with 11 bases lying between them. Per the germline V gene, CDR1 is SEHNR and CDR2 is FQNEAQ (reference sequence). The CDR3 is 15 residues long. This sequence was found in a man in his fifties or sixties who received an inactivated influenza vaccine. V is TRBV7-9 and J is TRBJ1-5; D is undetermined. The starting material was PBMCs from blood, obtained 14 to 15 days before vaccination. The CDR3 sequence is CASSPSDYSNQPQHF. The CDR3 coding sequence is TGTGCCAGCAGCCCCTCGGATTATAGCAATCAGCCCCAGCATTTT.